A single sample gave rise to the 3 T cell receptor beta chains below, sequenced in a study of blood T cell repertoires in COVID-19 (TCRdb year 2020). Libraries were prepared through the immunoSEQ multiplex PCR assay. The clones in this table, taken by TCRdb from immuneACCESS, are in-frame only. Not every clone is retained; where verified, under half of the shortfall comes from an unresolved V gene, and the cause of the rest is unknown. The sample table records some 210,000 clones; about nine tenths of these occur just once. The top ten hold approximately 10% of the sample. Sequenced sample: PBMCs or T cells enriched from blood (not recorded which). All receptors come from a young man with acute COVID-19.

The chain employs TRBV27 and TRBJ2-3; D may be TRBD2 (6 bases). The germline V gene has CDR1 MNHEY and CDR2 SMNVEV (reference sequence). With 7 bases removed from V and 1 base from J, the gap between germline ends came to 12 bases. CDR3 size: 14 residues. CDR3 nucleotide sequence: TGTGCCAGCATGGCGGCTAGCGGCACAGATACGCAGTATTTT. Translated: CASMAASGTDTQYF.

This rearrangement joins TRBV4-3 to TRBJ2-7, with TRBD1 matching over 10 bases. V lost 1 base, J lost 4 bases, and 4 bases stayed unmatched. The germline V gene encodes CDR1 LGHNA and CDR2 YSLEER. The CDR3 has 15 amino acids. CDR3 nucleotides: TGCGCCAGCAGCCAAGCCCGGACAGGGGGTTACGAGCAGTACTTC. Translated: CASSQARTGGYEQYF.

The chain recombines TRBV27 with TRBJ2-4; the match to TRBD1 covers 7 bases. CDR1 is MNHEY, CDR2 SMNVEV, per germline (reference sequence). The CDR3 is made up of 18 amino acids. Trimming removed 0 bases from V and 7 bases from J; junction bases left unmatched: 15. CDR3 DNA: TGTGCCAGCAGTTTATCAGGATGGCCCGGACAGGCTGGTAACATTCAGTACTTC. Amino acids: CASSLSGWPGQAGNIQYF.